The rows below give T cell receptor beta chains drawn from one sample of a study of vaccination and CD4 T cells after COVID-19. No antigens are known for them. A single record per CDR3 protein comes from TCRdb applying MiXCR to the PCR reads. The data show 3,500 or so distinct CDR3 sequences, with around 75% seen just once and approximately 25% held by the top ten. The sample taken for sequencing was CD4+ T cells from blood, cultured in vitro. These receptors all stem from a human donor who had recovered from COVID-19. Both conserved end residues are part of each CDR3. The D gene is left open where the match is weak. Clone size appears in some rows only: once, few, many, or a class for an expanded clone.

CDR3 length	J gene	V gene	clone size	D gene	CDR3 DNA	CDR3 protein
14	TRBJ2-7	TRBV20-1	few	TRBD1	TGCAGTGCTAGAGTGCAGGGGGATGCCTACGAGCAGTACTTC	CSARVQGDAYEQYF
15	TRBJ1-2	TRBV7-9	NA	NA	TGTGCCAGCAGCTTAGTTTCCCCAGTGCTATCCGGCTACACCTTC	CASSLVSPVLSGYTF
16	TRBJ1-5	TRBV6-2/TRBV6-3	once	TRBD1	TGTGGCAGCACCCACGGGGGACAGGGGGTTTATCAGCCCCAGCATTTT	CGSTHGGQGVYQPQHF
14	TRBJ2-7	TRBV5-1	NA	TRBD1	TGCGCCAGCAGGAGGACAGGGGGCGAGTACGAGCAGTACTTC	CASRRTGGEYEQYF
16	TRBJ2-2	TRBV7-2	NA	TRBD1	TGTGCCAGCAGCTTGAGCCGACAGGGATACACCGGGGAGCTGTTTTTT	CASSLSRQGYTGELFF
14	TRBJ2-2	TRBV24-1	NA	NA	TGTGCCACCAGTGATTTGAGGGGTTCCGGGGAGCTGTTTTTT	CATSDLRGSGELFF
16	TRBJ1-5	TRBV6-2/TRBV6-3	NA	TRBD1	TGTGCCAGCAGTCCCCAGACAGGGTCTAGCAATCAGCCCCAGCATTTT	CASSPQTGSSNQPQHF
12	TRBJ2-3	TRBV2	NA	NA	TGTGCCAGCAGCCCTTCTGCAGATACGCAGTATTTT	CASSPSADTQYF
12	TRBJ1-6	TRBV6-2/TRBV6-3	NA	NA	TGTGCCAGCAGTTTCTTTAATTCACCCCTCCACTTT	CASSFFNSPLHF
13	TRBJ1-2	TRBV12-3/TRBV12-4	NA	NA	TGTGCCAGCAGCCGACAGGATACGAGCGGCTACACCTTC	CASSRQDTSGYTF
13	TRBJ1-2	TRBV30	NA	TRBD1	TGTGCCTGGAGGACCGCAGGGGGGGACGTCTACACCTTC	CAWRTAGGDVYTF
15	TRBJ1-1	TRBV10-3	once	NA	TGTGCCATCAACCAGAACGGGGGATCGAACACTGAAGCTTTCTTT	CAINQNGGSNTEAFF
14	TRBJ1-4	TRBV6-1	NA	TRBD1	TGTGCCAGCGCAAACGGACAGGGGGTTGAAAAACTGTTTTTT	CASANGQGVEKLFF
14	TRBJ1-4	TRBV6-1	NA	NA	TGTGCCAGCAGAACAGGACAGCCGAATGAAAAACTGTTTTTT	CASRTGQPNEKLFF
13	TRBJ2-7	TRBV11-3	NA	NA	TGTGCCAGCAGCCGAGACAGGACCCAGGAGCAGTACTTC	CASSRDRTQEQYF
17	TRBJ2-2	TRBV15	NA	NA	TGTGCCACCAGCAAAGATATGTATTCGACAATCACCGGGGAGCTGTTTTTT	CATSKDMYSTITGELFF